This T cell receptor (beta chain) was recorded in a study of T cell repertoires in cytomegalovirus infection. Study summary: It was recently identified HLA-C-restricted and well-studied HLA-B-restricted CMV epitopes that the study used. A matching HLA type, together with CMV infection, was signaled by public TCR beta signatures.

Notes on the study in general: Identification of carriers of CMV plus the relevant HLA was achieved through cumulative public TCR beta family frequency. HLA-C-restricted CMV clonotypes gave the most frequent clonotype in two of eight donors.

The CDR3 runs 14 residues. Germline V gives CDR1 LNHDA, CDR2 SQIVND (reference sequence). V lost 5 bases and J 2 bases, leaving 10 bases between the germline ends. This clonotype turned up a few times. Its matching antigen is unknown. TCRdb ran MiXCR on the reads and lists one entry per CDR3 protein. The sample holds about 340,000 distinct CDR3 sequences, under 35% seen once. This chain links TRBV19 with TRBJ1-5; possible D gene TRBD1, 5 bases. The sequenced sample was cultured PBMCs, obtained from culture after CMV antigen stimulation. The source of this sequence is a human donor in good health (CMV status not recorded). Some clones in this sample may be carry-over from other donors' samples. CDR3 nucleotide sequence: TGTGCCAGTAGTCCCTGGGGGGGCAATCAGCCCCAGCATTTT. It specifies CASSPWGGNQPQHF.